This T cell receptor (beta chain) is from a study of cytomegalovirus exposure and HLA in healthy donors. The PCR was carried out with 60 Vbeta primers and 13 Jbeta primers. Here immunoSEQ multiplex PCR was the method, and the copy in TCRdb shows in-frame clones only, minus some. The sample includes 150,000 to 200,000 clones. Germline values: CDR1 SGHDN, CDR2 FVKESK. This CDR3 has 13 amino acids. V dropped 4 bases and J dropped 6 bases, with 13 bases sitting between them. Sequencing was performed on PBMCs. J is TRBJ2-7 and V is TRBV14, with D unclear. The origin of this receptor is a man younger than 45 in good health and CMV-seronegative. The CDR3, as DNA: TGTGCCAGCAGCCTAGACCAGGTGGGCGAGCAGTACTTC. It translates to CASSLDQVGEQYF.